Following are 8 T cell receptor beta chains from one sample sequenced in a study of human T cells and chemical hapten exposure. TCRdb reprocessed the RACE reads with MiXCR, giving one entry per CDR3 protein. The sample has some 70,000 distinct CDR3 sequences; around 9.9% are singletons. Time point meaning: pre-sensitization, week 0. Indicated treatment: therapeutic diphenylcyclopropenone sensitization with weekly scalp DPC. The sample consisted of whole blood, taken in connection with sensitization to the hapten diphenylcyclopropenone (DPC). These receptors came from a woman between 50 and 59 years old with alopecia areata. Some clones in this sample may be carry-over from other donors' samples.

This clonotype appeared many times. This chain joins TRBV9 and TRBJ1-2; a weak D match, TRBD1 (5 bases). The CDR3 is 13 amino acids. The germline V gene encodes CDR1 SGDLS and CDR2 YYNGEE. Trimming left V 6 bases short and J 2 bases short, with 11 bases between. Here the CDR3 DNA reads TGTGCCAGCAACGGGGGAGGGAACTATGGCTACACCTTC. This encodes CASNGGGNYGYTF. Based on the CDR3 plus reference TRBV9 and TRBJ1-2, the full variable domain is DSGVTQTPKHLITATGQRVTLRCSPRSGDLSVYWYQQSLDQGLQFLIQYYNGEERAKGNILERFSAQQFPDLHSELNLSSLELGDSALYFCASNGGGNYGYTFGSGTRLTVV.

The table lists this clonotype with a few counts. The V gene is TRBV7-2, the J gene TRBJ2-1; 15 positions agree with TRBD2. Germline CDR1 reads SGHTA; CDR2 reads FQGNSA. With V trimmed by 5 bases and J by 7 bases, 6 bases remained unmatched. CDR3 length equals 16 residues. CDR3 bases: TGTGCCAGCAGCCCAAAAGGGACTAGCGGGAGGAATGAGCAGTTCTTC. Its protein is CASSPKGTSGRNEQFF.

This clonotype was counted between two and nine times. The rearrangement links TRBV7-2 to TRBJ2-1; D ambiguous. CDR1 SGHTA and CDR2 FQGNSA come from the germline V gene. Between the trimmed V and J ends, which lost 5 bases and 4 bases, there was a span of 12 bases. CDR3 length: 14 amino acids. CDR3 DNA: TGTGCCAGCAGCGGTAGTATCCTTTACAATGAGCAGTTCTTC. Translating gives CASSGSILYNEQFF.

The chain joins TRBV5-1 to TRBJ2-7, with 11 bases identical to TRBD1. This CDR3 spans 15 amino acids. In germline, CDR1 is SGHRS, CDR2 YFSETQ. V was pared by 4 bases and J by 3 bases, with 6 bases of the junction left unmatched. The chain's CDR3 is CASSQGQGANYEQYF. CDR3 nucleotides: TGCGCCAGCAGCCAAGGACAGGGGGCGAACTACGAGCAGTACTTC. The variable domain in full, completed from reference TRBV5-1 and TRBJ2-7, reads KAGVTQTPRYLIKTRGQQVTLSCSPISGHRSVSWYQQTPGQGLQFLFEYFSETQRNKGNFPGRFSGRQFSNSRSEMNVSTLELGDSALYLCASSQGQGANYEQYFGPGTRLTVT.

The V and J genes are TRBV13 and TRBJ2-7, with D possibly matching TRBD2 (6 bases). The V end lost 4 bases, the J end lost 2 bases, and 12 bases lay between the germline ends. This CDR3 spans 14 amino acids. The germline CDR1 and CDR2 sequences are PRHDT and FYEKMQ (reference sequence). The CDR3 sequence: CASSWRGLTYEQYF. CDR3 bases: TGTGCCAGCAGCTGGCGGGGCCTTACCTACGAGCAGTACTTC.

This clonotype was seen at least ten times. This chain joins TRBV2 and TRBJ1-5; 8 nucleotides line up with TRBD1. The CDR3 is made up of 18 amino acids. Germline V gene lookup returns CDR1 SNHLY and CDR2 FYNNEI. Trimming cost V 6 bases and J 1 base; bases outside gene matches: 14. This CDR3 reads CASRKRAGGSGSNQPQHF. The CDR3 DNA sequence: TGTGCCAGCAGAAAGAGGGCAGGGGGCAGTGGGAGCAATCAGCCCCAGCATTTT.

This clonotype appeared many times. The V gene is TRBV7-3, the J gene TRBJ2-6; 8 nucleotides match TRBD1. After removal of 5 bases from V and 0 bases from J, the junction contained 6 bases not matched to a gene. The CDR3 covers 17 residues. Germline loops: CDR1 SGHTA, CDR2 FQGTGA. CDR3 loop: CASSPTGASSGANVLTF. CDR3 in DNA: TGTGCCAGCAGCCCGACAGGGGCGAGCTCTGGGGCCAACGTCCTGACTTTC.

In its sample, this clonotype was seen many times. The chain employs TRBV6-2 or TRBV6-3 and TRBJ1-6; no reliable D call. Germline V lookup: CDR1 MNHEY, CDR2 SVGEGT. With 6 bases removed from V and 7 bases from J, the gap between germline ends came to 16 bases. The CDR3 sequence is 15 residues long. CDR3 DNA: TGTGCCAGCAGCCGTGGACTCGGCGTGAATTCACCCCTCCACTTT. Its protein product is CASSRGLGVNSPLHF.